This record looks at one T cell receptor beta chain sequence and its context. Original methodology: Amplification of reference gene primers was used by the study to estimate nucleated cell counts. The table came from immunoSEQ multiplex PCR; TCRdb's copy has only in-frame clones and leaves some out. The V and J calls and clone size are taken from that table; D and trimming were inferred from the DNA. This repertoire shows 450,000 or so clones, about nine tenths found once; its top ten account for 0.55% to 0.75%. This sample is drawn from a study of blood T cell repertoires in COVID-19. For the study at large: T cells, B-cell-depleted T cells, or PBMCs provided the cDNA or gDNA that served as material.

Recruits, aged 18 to 89 years, lived in about two dozen US areas. Source material: PBMCs or T cells enriched from blood (not recorded which). The sequence derives from a man aged 18 to 35 who had recovered from COVID-19.

DNA for the CDR3: TGTGCCTGGGAGGACAGGGGATATGGCTACACCTTC. Translated: CAWEDRGYGYTF. This rearrangement joins TRBV30 to TRBJ1-2; TRBD1 matches 9 bases. V trimming: 5 bases; J trimming: 5 bases; junction bases outside the gene matches: 3. Germline V lookup: CDR1 GTSNPN, CDR2 SVGIG (reference sequence). This CDR3 region has 12 residues.